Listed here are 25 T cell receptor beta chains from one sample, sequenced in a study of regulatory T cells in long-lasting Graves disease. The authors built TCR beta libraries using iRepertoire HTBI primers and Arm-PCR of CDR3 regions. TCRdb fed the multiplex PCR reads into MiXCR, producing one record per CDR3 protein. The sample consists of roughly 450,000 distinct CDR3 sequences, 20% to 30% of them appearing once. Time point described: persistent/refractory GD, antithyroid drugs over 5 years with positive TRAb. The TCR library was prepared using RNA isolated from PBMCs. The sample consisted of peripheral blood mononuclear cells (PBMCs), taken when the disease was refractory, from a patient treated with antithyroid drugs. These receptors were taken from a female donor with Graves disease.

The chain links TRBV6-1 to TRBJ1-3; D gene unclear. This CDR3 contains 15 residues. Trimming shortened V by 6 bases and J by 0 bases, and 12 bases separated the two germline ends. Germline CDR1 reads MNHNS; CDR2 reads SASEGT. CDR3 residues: CASRQTANSGNTIYF. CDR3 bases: TGTGCCAGCAGGCAAACGGCCAACTCTGGAAACACCATATATTTT.

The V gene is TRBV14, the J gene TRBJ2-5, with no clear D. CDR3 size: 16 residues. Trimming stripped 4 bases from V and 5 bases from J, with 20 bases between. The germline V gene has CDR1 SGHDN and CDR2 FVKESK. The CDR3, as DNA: TGTGCCAGCAGCCGACTCTCGTCCCAAGGCGGTGAGACCCAGTACTTC. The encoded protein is CASSRLSSQGGETQYF.

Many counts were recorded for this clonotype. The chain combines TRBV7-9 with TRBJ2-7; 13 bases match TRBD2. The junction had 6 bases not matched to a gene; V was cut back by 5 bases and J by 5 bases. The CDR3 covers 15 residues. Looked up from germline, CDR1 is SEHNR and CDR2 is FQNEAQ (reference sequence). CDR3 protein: CASSPGLAGVHEQYF. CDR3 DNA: TGTGCCAGCAGCCCTGGACTAGCGGGAGTTCACGAGCAGTACTTC.

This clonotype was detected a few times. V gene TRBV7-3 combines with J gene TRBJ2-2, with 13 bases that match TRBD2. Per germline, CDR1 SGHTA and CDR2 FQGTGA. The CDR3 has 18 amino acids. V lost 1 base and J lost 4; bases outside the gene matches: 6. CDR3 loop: CASSLRTSGSLFTGELFF. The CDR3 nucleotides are TGTGCCAGCAGCTTAAGGACTAGCGGGAGTCTCTTCACCGGGGAGCTGTTTTTT.

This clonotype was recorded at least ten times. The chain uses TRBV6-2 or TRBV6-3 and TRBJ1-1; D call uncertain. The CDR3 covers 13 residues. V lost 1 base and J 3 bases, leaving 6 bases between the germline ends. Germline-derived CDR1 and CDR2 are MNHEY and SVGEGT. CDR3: CASSYWAYTEAFF. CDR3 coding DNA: TGTGCCAGCAGTTACTGGGCCTACACTGAAGCTTTCTTT.

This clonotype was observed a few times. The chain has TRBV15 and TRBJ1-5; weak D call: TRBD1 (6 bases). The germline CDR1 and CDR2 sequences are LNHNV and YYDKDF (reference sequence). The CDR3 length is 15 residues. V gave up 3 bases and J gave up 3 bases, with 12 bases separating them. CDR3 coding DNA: TGTGCCACCAGCAGTGTCAGGGGTAACAATCAGCCCCAGCATTTT. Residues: CATSSVRGNNQPQHF. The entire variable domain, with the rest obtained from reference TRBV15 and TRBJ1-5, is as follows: DAMVIQNPRYQVTQFGKPVTLSCSQTLNHNVMYWYQQKSSQAPKLLFHYYDKDFNNEADTPDNFQSRRPNTSFCFLDIRSPGLGDTAMYLCATSSVRGNNQPQHFGDGTRLSIL.

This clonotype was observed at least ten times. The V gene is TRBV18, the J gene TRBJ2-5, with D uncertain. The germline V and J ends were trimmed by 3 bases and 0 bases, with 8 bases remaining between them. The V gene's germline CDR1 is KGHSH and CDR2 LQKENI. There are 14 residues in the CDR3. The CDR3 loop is CASSPNGYQETQYF. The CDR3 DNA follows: TGTGCCAGCTCACCCAACGGGTACCAAGAGACCCAGTACTTC.

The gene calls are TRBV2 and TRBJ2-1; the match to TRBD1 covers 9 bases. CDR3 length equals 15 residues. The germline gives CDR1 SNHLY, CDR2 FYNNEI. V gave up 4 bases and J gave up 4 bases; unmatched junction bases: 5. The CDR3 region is CASSADRGGYNEQFF. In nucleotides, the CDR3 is TGTGCCAGCAGTGCTGACAGGGGGGGGTACAATGAGCAGTTCTTC.

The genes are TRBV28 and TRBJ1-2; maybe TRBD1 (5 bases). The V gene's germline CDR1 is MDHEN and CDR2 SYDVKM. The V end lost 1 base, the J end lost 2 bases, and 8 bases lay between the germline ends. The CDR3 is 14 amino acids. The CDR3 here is CASSLLGVNYGYTF. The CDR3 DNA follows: TGTGCCAGCAGTTTATTGGGGGTGAACTATGGCTACACCTTC.

In DNA form, the CDR3 reads TGTGCCAGCAGCGAAGATTCATGGGGACCCGGGGAGCTGTTTTTT. Translated: CASSEDSWGPGELFF. The chain links TRBV9 to TRBJ2-2; either TRBD1 or TRBD2 may supply D (5 bases each). The germline V gene encodes CDR1 SGDLS and CDR2 YYNGEE. Trimming removed 3 bases at V and 6 bases at J, with 15 bases between. The CDR3 runs 15 residues. The variable domain in full, with the rest retrieved from reference TRBV9 and TRBJ2-2, is DSGVTQTPKHLITATGQRVTLRCSPRSGDLSVYWYQQSLDQGLQFLIQYYNGEERAKGNILERFSAQQFPDLHSELNLSSLELGDSALYFCASSEDSWGPGELFFGEGSRLTVL.

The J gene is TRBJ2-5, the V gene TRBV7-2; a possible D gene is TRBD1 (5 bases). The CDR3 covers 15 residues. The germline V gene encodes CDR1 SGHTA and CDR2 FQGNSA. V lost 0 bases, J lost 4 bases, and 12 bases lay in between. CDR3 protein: CASSLAQGRRETQYF. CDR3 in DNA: TGTGCCAGCAGCTTAGCTCAGGGTCGACGAGAGACCCAGTACTTC.

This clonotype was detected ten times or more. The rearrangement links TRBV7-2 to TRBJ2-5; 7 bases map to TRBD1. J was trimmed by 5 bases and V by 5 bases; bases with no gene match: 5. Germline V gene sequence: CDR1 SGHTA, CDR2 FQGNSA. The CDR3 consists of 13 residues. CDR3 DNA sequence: TGTGCCAGCAGCCCGGGACAGACGGAGACCCAGTACTTC. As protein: CASSPGQTETQYF.

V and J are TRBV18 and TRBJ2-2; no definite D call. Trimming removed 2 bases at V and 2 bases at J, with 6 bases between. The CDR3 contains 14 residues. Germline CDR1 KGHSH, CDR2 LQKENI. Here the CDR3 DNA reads TGTGCCAGCTCACCATGGCCCAACACCGGGGAGCTGTTTTTT. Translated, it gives CASSPWPNTGELFF.

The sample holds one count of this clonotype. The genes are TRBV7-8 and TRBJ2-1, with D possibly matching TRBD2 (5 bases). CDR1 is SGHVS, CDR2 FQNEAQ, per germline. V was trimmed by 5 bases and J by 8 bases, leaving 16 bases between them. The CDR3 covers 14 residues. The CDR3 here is CASSPIVGKDEQFF. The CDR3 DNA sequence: TGTGCCAGCAGCCCCATTGTCGGGAAGGATGAGCAGTTCTTC.

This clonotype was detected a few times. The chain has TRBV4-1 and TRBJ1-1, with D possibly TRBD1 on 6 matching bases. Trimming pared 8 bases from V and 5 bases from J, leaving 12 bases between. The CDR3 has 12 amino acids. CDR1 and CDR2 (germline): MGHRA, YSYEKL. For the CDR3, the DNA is TGCGCCAGCGGACAGATTAGGACTGAAGCTTTCTTT. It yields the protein CASGQIRTEAFF.

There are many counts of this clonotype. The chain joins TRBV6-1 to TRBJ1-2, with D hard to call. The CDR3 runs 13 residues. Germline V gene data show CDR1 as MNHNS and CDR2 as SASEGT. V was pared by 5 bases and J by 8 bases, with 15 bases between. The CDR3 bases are TGTGCCAGCAGTAACCTTGGGCAGAACGGCTACACCTTC. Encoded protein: CASSNLGQNGYTF.

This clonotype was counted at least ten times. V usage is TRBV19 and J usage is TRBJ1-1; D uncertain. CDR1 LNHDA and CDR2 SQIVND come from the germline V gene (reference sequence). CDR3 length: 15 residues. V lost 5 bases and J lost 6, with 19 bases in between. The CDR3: CASSYLSSAGAEAFF. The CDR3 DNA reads TGTGCCAGTAGTTACCTCAGTTCTGCGGGTGCTGAAGCTTTCTTT.

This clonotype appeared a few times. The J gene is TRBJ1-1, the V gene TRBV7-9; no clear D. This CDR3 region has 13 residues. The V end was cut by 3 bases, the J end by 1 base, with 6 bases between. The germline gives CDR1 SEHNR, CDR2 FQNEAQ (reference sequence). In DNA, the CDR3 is TGTGCCAGCAGCTTCACACAGAACACTGAAGCTTTCTTT. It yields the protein CASSFTQNTEAFF.

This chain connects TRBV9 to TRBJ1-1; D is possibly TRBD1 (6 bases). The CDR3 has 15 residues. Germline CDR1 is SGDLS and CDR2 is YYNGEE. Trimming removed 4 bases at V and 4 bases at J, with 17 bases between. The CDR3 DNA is TGTGCCAGCAGCCCAGGAGGGGGTATGTTCACTGAAGCTTTCTTT. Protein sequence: CASSPGGGMFTEAFF.

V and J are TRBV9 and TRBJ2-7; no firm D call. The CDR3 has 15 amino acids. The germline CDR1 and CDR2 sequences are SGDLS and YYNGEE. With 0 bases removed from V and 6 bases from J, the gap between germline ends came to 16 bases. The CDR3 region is CASSVGADTLSEQYF. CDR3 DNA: TGTGCCAGCAGCGTAGGGGCTGATACCCTCTCCGAGCAGTACTTC.

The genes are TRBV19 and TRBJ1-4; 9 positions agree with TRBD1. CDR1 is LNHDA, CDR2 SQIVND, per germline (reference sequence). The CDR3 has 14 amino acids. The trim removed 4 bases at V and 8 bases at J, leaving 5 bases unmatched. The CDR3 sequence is CASSTSGTGEKLFF. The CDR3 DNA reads TGTGCCAGTAGTACCTCCGGGACAGGGGAAAAACTGTTTTTT.

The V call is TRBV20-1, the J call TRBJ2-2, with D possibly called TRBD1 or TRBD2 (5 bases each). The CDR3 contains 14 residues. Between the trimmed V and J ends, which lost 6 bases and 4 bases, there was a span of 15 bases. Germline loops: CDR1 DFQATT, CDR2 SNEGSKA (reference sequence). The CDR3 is CSARDLAFTGELFF. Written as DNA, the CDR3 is TGCAGTGCCAGGGATTTAGCGTTCACCGGGGAGCTGTTTTTT.

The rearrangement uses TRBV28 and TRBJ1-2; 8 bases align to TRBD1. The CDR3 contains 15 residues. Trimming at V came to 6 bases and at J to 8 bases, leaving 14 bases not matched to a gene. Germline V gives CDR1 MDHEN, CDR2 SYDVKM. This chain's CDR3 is CASRGGDRSNRGYTF. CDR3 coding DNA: TGTGCCAGCAGGGGAGGGGACAGGAGTAATCGGGGCTACACCTTC.

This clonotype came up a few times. The CDR3 bases are TGTGCCATCAGTGGACAGGGTTTGGAGACCCAGTACTTC. It codes for CAISGQGLETQYF. The genes are TRBV10-3 and TRBJ2-5, with TRBD1 matching over 7 bases. V lost 4 bases, J lost 5 bases, and 4 bases stayed unmatched. The CDR3 has 13 residues. Germline CDR1 reads ENHRY; CDR2 reads SYGVKD.

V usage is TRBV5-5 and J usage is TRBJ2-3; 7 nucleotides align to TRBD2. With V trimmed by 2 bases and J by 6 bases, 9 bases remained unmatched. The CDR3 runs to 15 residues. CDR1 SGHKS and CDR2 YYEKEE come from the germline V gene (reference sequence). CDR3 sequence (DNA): TGTGCCAGCAGCTTTCAGGGCGGGAGTGGGGATACGCAGTATTTT. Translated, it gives CASSFQGGSGDTQYF.